The subject of this entry is one T cell receptor beta chain. Germline loops: CDR1 KGHSH, CDR2 LQKENI. CDR3 size: 14 residues. V shed 4 bases and J 4 bases; nucleotides not matched to a gene: 6. Authors' data handling: Amplification from reference gene primers served as the basis for estimated nucleated cell counts. The table came from immunoSEQ multiplex PCR; TCRdb's copy has only in-frame clones and leaves some out. Clonal size and the V and J genes are those of that table, whereas D and trimming came from the DNA. The sample lists tens of thousands of clones, under 85% seen once, with about 42% in the top ten. The sample originates from a study of blood T cell repertoires in COVID-19. As for the study in general: The United States, Italy and Spain provided the acute and convalescent COVID-19 samples. In each case, the material was cDNA or gDNA derived from T cells, B-cell-depleted T cells, or PBMCs.

This receptor was identified in a woman over 75 with acute or convalescent COVID-19. Sequenced input: peripheral blood. The chain joins TRBV18 to TRBJ2-7; 8 nucleotides match TRBD1. CDR3 DNA: TGTGCCAGCTCACTGGACAGGGACCTTTACGAGCAGTACTTC. This sequence encodes CASSLDRDLYEQYF.